This T cell receptor (beta chain) originates from a study of cytomegalovirus exposure and HLA in healthy donors (dated by TCRdb to about 2017). Study-level background: According to an earlier analysis of around 600 of the donors, about 179 million T cells yielded 120 million or so unique TCR beta sequences and 276 Gb of sequence data. An early release covering roughly 640 HLA-typed donors comprised 250 to 350 gigabases of sequencing data and around 80 million unique TCR sequences. The genetic ancestry cluster associated with self-reported Caucasian donors included over 65% of the 350 to 500 genotyped donors. The study aimed to test whether cataloging public T cell receptors could reveal signatures of past pathogen exposure. The study used immunosequencing to profile the T cell repertoires of 666 subjects and linked those repertoires to cytomegalovirus serostatus. In addition to the first cohort of approximately 670 subjects, a separate validation cohort of approximately 110 different subjects was used. To predict cytomegalovirus infection status, the study combined high-throughput TCR immunosequencing, statistical association of individual TCRs with disease status, and machine learning. A later analysis re-examined previously published TCR beta repertoires from just over 650 donors and added high-resolution HLA genotyping to investigate patterns of TCR occurrence. Rather than drawing on any new phenotypic data, the later analysis identified candidate immune exposures from TCR beta sequences and the way those sequences occurred across donors. In an earlier analysis of a few hundred of the donors, high-throughput TCR beta sequencing was used to judge whether each TCR beta V gene segment behaved as functional or pseudogenic. Donor age, sex, ethnicity and CMV serostatus were compiled together with the repertoire data. A later genetic analysis took genome-wide SNP genotypes for about 65% of the 666 donors and used that subset as a discovery cohort. All discovery cohort repertoires had been generated using a single sequencing platform. HLA typing included class I and class II loci at four-digit resolution. The number of typed donors differed by locus: 629-630 for A, B, C, DRB1 and DQB1; 522 for DQA1; 606 for DPA1; and 400 to 480 for DPB1. Several DR-DQ haplotypes were handled as single units for association and clustering because linkage in the cohort was strong. Across 398 genotyped donors of the cohort, an average of about 240,000 unique TCR beta nucleotide sequences per donor were sequenced, and 15% to 20% of those sequences were non-productive.

Receptor libraries were prepared by the immunoSEQ multiplex PCR assay. A mixture of 60 forward primers for TCR Vbeta segments and 13 reverse primers for TCR Jbeta segments was used in the multiplex PCR. Amplification of the CDR3 region of rearranged TCR beta genes was performed with a multiplex PCR assay on genomic DNA. Amplified TCR beta libraries were sequenced as 87-base-pair reads on the Illumina HiSeq System. For the original study's pipeline: Across the roughly 600 repertoires, a later analysis counted tens of millions of unique TCR beta chains, around 11 million of which were shared by at least two donors. Raw reads were error-corrected and collapsed into unique sequences by a nearest-neighbor algorithm in which closely related sequences were merged to remove PCR and sequencing errors. Alignment of CDR3 sequences to IMGT reference sequences was used to assign V, D and J gene segments. For a sequence to be retained, a match of at least six nucleotides was required to both a V gene segment and a J gene segment. A rearrangement was called productive if the CDR3 had no stop codons and remained in frame with V and J, and every other rearrangement was called non-productive. CDR3 was defined by IMGT convention, running from the second conserved V-encoded cysteine to the conserved J-encoded phenylalanine. The earlier analysis of roughly 590 of the donors excluded any sequence lacking an unambiguous match to a single V gene segment. In an earlier analysis of 587 of the donors, V segments were called functional above 56.7% productive rearrangements and were called segregating when the between-donor standard deviation exceeded 5%. A statistical classification framework was built for diagnosing cytomegalovirus status from the catalog of TCR beta chain sequences. In a later analysis, TCR nucleotide sequences were compared against IMGT/GENE-DB human TR gene sequences so that V and J genes could be assigned. In a later analysis, CDR3 sequences and most-parsimonious VDJ recombination scenarios were assigned using the TCRdist pipeline. In a later analysis, each TCR beta chain was defined by its CDR3 amino acid sequence together with its V-gene family, and reads lacking a unique V-gene family were excluded. In a later analysis, 500 to 700 highly shared, low-generation-probability nucleotide sequences were removed to address suspected cross-contamination and a sequencing artifact. For each public chain, a later analysis derived a clonal expansion index from normalized ranks of inferred template counts within each repertoire. Generation probabilities in a later analysis came from a VDJ recombination model fitted to out-of-frame rearrangements, and those results were checked against IGoR. In a later analysis, TCR-TCR, TCR-HLA and TCR-CMV co-occurrence was scored with hypergeometric tests, and a repertoire-size bias correction was applied to TCR pairs. A later analysis estimated false discovery rates by permuting HLA or CMV assignments 20 times. In a later analysis, co-occurring TCRs were grouped with DBSCAN, and TCRdist sequence similarity was added when clustering was performed within HLA-allele-positive subsets. For co-occurrence clustering, repertoires with fewer than 30,000 or more than 120,000 public chains were excluded, along with five repertoires with anomalous nucleotide sharing. What TCRdb holds here is the immuneACCESS table cut down to in-frame rearrangements. Part of the clones is not present; checked against another copy, under half of the missing clones reflect an unresolved V gene, and the others are unexplained. The V and J calls and clone size are taken from that table; D and trimming were inferred from the DNA. This sample is represented by some 150,000 clones; around four fifths of them were singletons. In total, the top ten clones hold about 1.5% of the sample.

V and J are trimmed by 7 bases and 8 bases, and the gene matches miss 10 bases of the junction. Reading from cysteine to phenylalanine, the CDR3 counts 15 amino acids. Of the read, only the CDR3 DNA is kept; its 45 bases are in frame from base 1. Per the germline V gene, MNHNS is the CDR1 and SASEGT is the CDR2. The paper as a whole reports these results and caveats: Most CMV-associated TCR beta chains appeared to be HLA-restricted in a later analysis, and the HLA associations seemed to be driven largely by CMV exposure. Because some donors lacked HLA typing at each locus, the association tests relied only on the typed subset. In both the original and validation cohorts, the classifier was reported to diagnose cytomegalovirus status with high specificity and sensitivity. Most TCR sequences were observed very rarely across donors, whereas some public TCRs were present in many individuals. Because the 87-base-pair reads could not distinguish some IMGT-functional V segments, including TRBV6-2 and TRBV6-3, those segments were excluded. Approximately 18 rarely observed V segments, including chromosome 9 orphons, were excluded from the earlier analysis of a few hundred of the donors because counts were too low. The authors suggested that the approach could potentially be generalized to other disease states and immunological phenotypes. In a later analysis, HLA-associated TCR beta chains were found to be more clonally expanded and to have lower generation probabilities than equally common non-associated chains. Linkage disequilibrium might explain the correlated functional status among segregating V segments, but an unknown experimental factor could not be ruled out. A later analysis associated 16,951 TCR beta sequences with specific HLA alleles at a false discovery rate of 0.05. Roughly uniform sequencing depth across donors was assumed in presence/absence analyses, although this assumption may not hold. An earlier analysis of 587 of the donors showed that most TCR beta V segments appeared in productive rearrangements either about 90% or about 30% of the time, which broadly matched IMGT annotations. Assigning TCR associations to individual alleles was difficult when HLA alleles, especially DR and DQ, strongly co-occurred. A few of the identified cytomegalovirus-associated TCR beta chains were confirmed in vitro to be specific for cytomegalovirus antigens. Only TCR beta chains were sequenced in this cohort, and the absence of alpha or paired-chain data limited detectable features. In a later analysis, the rate of TCR association differed among HLA loci, with DRB1 alleles having the most associated TCRs and HLA-C alleles having the fewest. Several of the top co-occurrence clusters appeared to be linked to parvovirus B19, influenza, CMV and Epstein-Barr virus, according to a later analysis. In a later genetic analysis, a missense DCLRE1C variant was associated with V-gene and J-gene trimming of TCR beta chains, and the association was replicated in an independent cohort. A further reported finding was that TCR beta sequences accurately predicted the HLA-A and HLA-B alleles for most subjects in the first cohort. Compared with the 666-donor mean, donors in an Asian-associated ancestry cluster had fewer N-insertions in productive TCRs, according to a later genetic analysis. The study gave a list of about 150 TCR beta chains associated with cytomegalovirus. A cluster of highly shared sequence variants was judged likely to be a technical artifact of the sequencing pipeline. CMV serostatus was the only immune exposure information available for the cohort.

About this clone: Which antigen it targets is not known. Qualities for individual bases were not recorded, and no much larger clone is one base off.

The cohort comprised fewer than 700 healthy bone marrow donors. At the time of sampling, all cohort members were nominally healthy, though unrecorded immune exposures were likely present. The donor tested CMV seronegative, placing the donor among the roughly 340 seronegative members of the cohort. A peripheral blood sample was collected from each donor, and TCR beta sequencing was performed on peripheral blood mononuclear cells. Genomic DNA was extracted from the blood cell samples with the Qiagen DNeasy Blood Extraction Kit. This TCR was recovered from a male donor in good health and CMV-seronegative. The chain employs TRBV6-1 and TRBJ1-6, with 8 junctional bases fitting TRBD1. The sample consisted of PBMCs. The CDR3 here reads CASKLTGAADSPLHF. The DNA reads TGTGCCAGCAAGTTGACAGGGGCGGCGGATTCACCCCTCCACTTT.